These 28 T cell receptor beta chains were all obtained from the same sample, sequenced in a study of CD8+CD57+ T cells in acquired aplastic anemia. Profiling of TCR beta VDJ combinations and CDR3 sequences used genomic DNA as template. TCRdb fed the reads into MiXCR, producing one record per CDR3 protein. The profile shows approximately 190,000 distinct CDR3 sequences, more than 45% of them singletons. Selection for sequencing was limited to patients who had shown CD8+CD57+ cell expansion by flow cytometry. Sequences were obtained from sorted CD4+, CD8+, or CD8+CD57+ T cells (not recorded which) from PBMCs. These receptors were obtained from a human donor with aplastic anemia.

This clonotype was observed many times. J is TRBJ1-3 and V is TRBV11-2; TRBD1 agrees at 9 bases. This CDR3 has 16 amino acids. Germline V gene sequence: CDR1 SGHAT, CDR2 FQNNGV. V shed 5 bases, J shed 2 bases, and the junction held 7 bases outside the gene matches. This CDR3 reads CASSPGQGIPGNTIYF. The CDR3 bases are TGTGCCAGCAGCCCAGGACAGGGGATTCCTGGAAACACCATATATTTT.

The rearrangement links TRBV7-8 to TRBJ2-7, with D tentatively TRBD1 (5 bases). The germline CDR1 and CDR2 sequences are SGHVS and FQNEAQ. V gave up 6 bases and J gave up 3 bases, with 12 bases separating them. This CDR3 comprises 13 residues. The CDR3 region is CASSWTPSYEQYF. CDR3 bases: TGTGCCAGCAGTTGGACACCCAGCTACGAGCAGTACTTC.

The chain is built from TRBV10-2 and TRBJ1-1; D gene uncertain. CDR1 is WSHSY, CDR2 SAAADI, per germline. Trimming removed 5 bases from V and 3 bases from J, with 10 bases in between. The CDR3 totals 13 residues. The CDR3 DNA is TGCGCCAGCAGTCCGACTGACTACACTGAAGCTTTCTTT. This codes for CASSPTDYTEAFF.

The chain combines TRBV5-6 with TRBJ2-2, with 7 bases that match TRBD1. The CDR3 is 17 amino acids. Trimming removed 2 bases from V and 1 base from J; junction bases left unmatched: 8. Germline V gives CDR1 SGHDT, CDR2 YYEEEE. This CDR3 is CASSFVSTGRNTGELFF. The CDR3 DNA sequence: TGTGCCAGCAGCTTCGTCTCGACAGGGCGGAACACCGGGGAGCTGTTTTTT.

As for this clonotype: Lacking the conserved final phenylalanine or tryptophan, this CDR3 likely reflects a read error. This CDR3 reads CATSSRDRGSYGYTI. In DNA, the CDR3 is TGTGCCACCAGCTCCCGGGACAGGGGATCCTATGGCTACACCATC. This chain joins TRBV15 and TRBJ1-2, with TRBD1 identical over 10 bases. V trimming: 5 bases; J trimming: 4 bases; junction bases outside the gene matches: 7. Germline CDR1 and CDR2: LNHNV and YYDKDF (reference sequence). The CDR3 loop spans 15 amino acids.

Comment on this clonotype: A read error may explain this, as a much larger clone is one base away. In this CDR3 the conserved last residue, phenylalanine or tryptophan, is missing, so a read error is likely. The chain couples TRBV5-4 to TRBJ2-7; 11 bases are a match to TRBD2. CDR1 is SGHNT, CDR2 YYREEE, per germline (reference sequence). Trimming took 7 bases from V and 2 from J; bases not matched to a gene: 8. The CDR3 has 15 amino acids. CDR3 amino acids: CASGPRTSGPYEQYL. As DNA, the CDR3 is TGTGCCAGCGGGCCTCGGACTAGCGGGCCCTACGAGCAGTACCTC.

Regarding this clonotype: With a much larger clone just one base away, this may be a read error. The J gene is TRBJ2-2, the V gene TRBV5-1; TRBD2 is a possible D gene (6 bases). V gave up 7 bases and J gave up 6 bases, with 22 bases separating them. Germline V lookup: CDR1 SGHRS, CDR2 YFSETQ. The CDR3 covers 16 residues. CDR3 region: CASGHLTGVGSGELFF. The CDR3 nucleotides are TGCGCCAGCGGTCATTTGACGGGAGTAGGCTCCGGGGAGCTGTTTTTT.

The rearrangement uses TRBV10-3 and TRBJ2-7; tentatively, D is TRBD1 (5 bases). Germline CDR1 and CDR2: ENHRY and SYGVKD. CDR3 length: 14 amino acids. With 3 bases removed from V and 4 bases from J, the gap between germline ends came to 13 bases. As DNA, the CDR3 is TGTGCCATCAGTGAATCGACAGTTCAGTACGAGCAGTACTTC. Amino acid sequence: CAISESTVQYEQYF.

The sample holds many counts of this clonotype. The chain has TRBV2 and TRBJ2-7; tentative D call: TRBD1 (6 bases). The V end lost 2 bases, the J end lost 6 bases, and 14 bases lay between the germline ends. The CDR3 has 14 residues. Germline V gene sequence: CDR1 SNHLY, CDR2 FYNNEI. CDR3 sequence (DNA): TGTGCCAGCAGTGAAATTGCAACAGGGCTCGAGCAGTACTTC. This encodes CASSEIATGLEQYF. The full variable domain, rest sourced from reference TRBV2 and TRBJ2-7, is EPEVTQTPSHQVTQMGQEVILRCVPISNHLYFYWYRQILGQKVEFLVSFYNNEISEKSEIFDDQFSVERPDGSNFTLKIRSTKLEDSAMYFCASSEIATGLEQYFGPGTRLTVT.

This clonotype was seen at least ten times. V and J are TRBV5-1 and TRBJ1-1; D not resolved. V was shortened by 0 bases and J by 1 base, with 10 bases between the two germline ends. This CDR3 has 15 residues. Germline V lookup: CDR1 SGHRS, CDR2 YFSETQ. The CDR3 reads CASSLVGVSNTEAFF. The CDR3 coding sequence is TGCGCCAGCAGCTTGGTTGGGGTGTCGAACACTGAAGCTTTCTTT.

V usage is TRBV15 and J usage is TRBJ2-3; tentative D call: TRBD2 (6 bases). Per the germline V gene, CDR1 is LNHNV and CDR2 is YYDKDF (reference sequence). Trimming pared 1 base from V and 0 bases from J, leaving 8 bases between. This CDR3 is built from 15 residues. The CDR3 loop is CATSRGEASTDTQYF. The CDR3 DNA reads as TGTGCCACCAGCAGAGGGGAGGCTAGCACAGATACGCAGTATTTT.

This clonotype occurred many times. The V gene is TRBV7-3, the J gene TRBJ2-2, with D unresolved. Germline V lookup: CDR1 SGHTA, CDR2 FQGTGA. With 5 bases removed from V and 4 bases from J, the gap between germline ends came to 8 bases. CDR3 length: 13 residues. DNA for the CDR3: TGTGCCAGCAGCCCCGAAGGCACCGGGGAGCTGTTTTTT. Amino acid sequence: CASSPEGTGELFF.

This clonotype was found once. The rearrangement links TRBV7-8 to TRBJ1-5; TRBD1 matches 7 bases. Trimming at V came to 5 bases and at J to 8 bases, leaving 3 bases not matched to a gene. The CDR3 has 12 amino acids. Germline values: CDR1 SGHVS, CDR2 FQNEAQ. CDR3 residues: CASSHRGEPQHF. The CDR3 DNA is TGTGCCAGCAGCCACAGGGGTGAGCCCCAGCATTTT.

The chain links TRBV10-3 to TRBJ1-2; D unclear. The CDR3 spans 12 residues. Germline-derived CDR1 and CDR2 are ENHRY and SYGVKD. V was trimmed by 6 bases and J by 4 bases, leaving 9 bases between them. CDR3 nucleotide sequence: TGTGCCATCAGGGACCGATCCTATGGCTACACCTTC. Translated: CAIRDRSYGYTF.

This clonotype has at least ten counts. This rearrangement joins TRBV5-4 to TRBJ2-7; the match to TRBD1 covers 9 bases. The junction had 2 bases not matched to a gene; V was cut back by 3 bases and J by 1 base. Germline assignment: CDR1 SGHNT and CDR2 YYREEE (reference sequence). The CDR3 runs to 14 residues. Written as DNA, the CDR3 is TGTGCCAGCAGCTCGGGACAGGGATCCTACGAGCAGTACTTC. It encodes CASSSGQGSYEQYF.

J is TRBJ2-3 and V is TRBV24-1, with D maybe TRBD1 (6 bases). The CDR3 has 16 amino acids. Germline-derived CDR1 and CDR2 are KGHDR and SFDVKD. V was shortened by 3 bases and J by 0 bases, with 12 bases between the two germline ends. The CDR3 spells CATSDAQGQSTDTQYF. The CDR3 DNA reads TGTGCCACCAGTGATGCTCAGGGACAAAGCACAGATACGCAGTATTTT.

This clonotype was detected many times. The genes are TRBV20-1 and TRBJ2-1; the match to TRBD2 covers 14 bases. The germline CDR1 and CDR2 sequences are DFQATT and SNEGSKA (reference sequence). The CDR3 length is 14 residues. After removal of 6 bases from V and 8 bases from J, the junction contained 6 bases not matched to a gene. CDR3 DNA sequence: TGCAGTGCCACGGGACTAGCGGGAGTAGATGAGCAGTTCTTC. It encodes CSATGLAGVDEQFF.

Comment on this clonotype: A much larger clone lies a single base off, so this may be a read error. J is TRBJ1-2 and V is TRBV5-4; D not certain. The CDR3 has 17 residues. Germline CDR1 and CDR2: SGHNT and YYREEE (reference sequence). As DNA, the CDR3 is TGTGCCAGCAGCTTCGGGCAGACTACTCTACCCGGATATGGCTGCACCTTC. Amino acid sequence: CASSFGQTTLPGYGCTF.

This clonotype has just a few counts. This chain connects TRBV2 to TRBJ2-7; a possible D gene is TRBD2 (6 bases). Trimming left V 1 base short and J 0 bases short, with 10 bases between. The CDR3 covers 15 residues. The germline V gene encodes CDR1 SNHLY and CDR2 FYNNEI. The CDR3 is CASSEVLAASYEQYF. The CDR3 region has the DNA TGTGCCAGCAGTGAAGTACTAGCTGCCTCCTACGAGCAGTACTTC.

Concerning this clonotype itself: This likely comes from a read error, as the CDR3 has no conserved phenylalanine or tryptophan at its end. The chain carries TRBV30 and TRBJ2-5; maybe TRBD2 (6 bases). V lost 7 bases and J lost 5, with 26 bases in between. Germline CDR1 and CDR2: GTSNPN and SVGIG (reference sequence). The CDR3 runs 16 residues. In nucleotides, the CDR3 is TGTGCCTCCGCCGTGCCGGGAGAGATTTTCTTGGAGACCCAGTACTCC. Amino acids: CASAVPGEIFLETQYS.

This chain connects TRBV24-1 to TRBJ1-2; D may be TRBD1 (6 bases). The CDR3 totals 12 residues. V was pared by 4 bases and J by 5 bases, with 7 bases between. Germline CDR1 is KGHDR and CDR2 is SFDVKD. Written as DNA, the CDR3 is TGTGCCACCAGTGAACAGGGTTATGGCTACACCTTC. Translated: CATSEQGYGYTF.

The genes are TRBV2 and TRBJ1-6, with D possibly matching TRBD1 (6 bases). From germline, CDR1 is SNHLY and CDR2 FYNNEI. Trimming stripped 6 bases from V and 10 bases from J, with 19 bases between. The CDR3 contains 15 residues. The DNA for the CDR3 is TGTGCCAGCAGCCAAGGGGGGGATTATGGATCACCCCTCCACTTT. Translating gives CASSQGGDYGSPLHF.

This clonotype was recorded a few times. The chain couples TRBV7-3 to TRBJ1-2; D perhaps matches TRBD1 (5 bases). CDR1 and CDR2 (germline): SGHTA, FQGTGA. Trimming shortened V by 2 bases and J by 7 bases, and 17 bases separated the two germline ends. CDR3 length: 15 residues. The CDR3 coding sequence is TGTGCCAGCAGCTTATTGCAAGGGGACGATCGTGGCTACACCTTC. It is translated as CASSLLQGDDRGYTF.

Notes on this clonotype: This sequence may be a read error, since a much larger clone differs from it by one base. The V gene is TRBV5-6, the J gene TRBJ2-7; the match to TRBD2 covers 7 bases. There are 15 residues in the CDR3. J was trimmed by 0 bases and V by 2 bases; bases with no gene match: 5. In germline, CDR1 is SGHDT, CDR2 YYEEEE. Here the CDR3 reads CASSLSGIDSYEQYF. DNA of the CDR3: TGTGCCAGCAGCTTAAGCGGGATCGACTCCTACGAGCAGTACTTC.

The chain employs TRBV19 and TRBJ2-7, with 9 bases that match TRBD1. Germline CDR1 LNHDA, CDR2 SQIVND (reference sequence). Trimming removed 7 bases from V and 0 bases from J; junction bases left unmatched: 4. CDR3 size: 14 residues. The CDR3 DNA reads as TGTGCCAGTACCCCGACAGGGGGCTCCTACGAGCAGTACTTC. Translating gives CASTPTGGSYEQYF.

This clonotype appeared a few times. A much bigger clone sits one base away, suggesting this may be a read error. The V call is TRBV14, the J call TRBJ1-3; D not certain. The CDR3 is 14 residues long. Trimming pared 6 bases from V and 5 bases from J, leaving 14 bases between. Germline V gene lookup returns CDR1 SGHDN and CDR2 FVKESK. This CDR3 is CASRNSLPRNTIYF. The CDR3 region has the DNA TGTGCCAGCAGAAACAGTCTACCCAGAAACACCATATATTTT.

This clonotype was detected a few times. V gene TRBV29-1 combines with J gene TRBJ2-7; the D gene is possibly TRBD1 (5 bases). This CDR3 spans 13 amino acids. The germline V and J ends were trimmed by 7 bases and 4 bases, with 17 bases remaining between them. Germline lookup yields CDR1 SQVTM and CDR2 ANQGSEA. CDR3 sequence reads: CSAVTGRVYEQYF. Written as DNA, the CDR3 is TGCAGCGCCGTGACGGGCAGGGTATACGAGCAGTACTTC.

The chain joins TRBV15 to TRBJ2-7; D is perhaps TRBD1 (5 bases). The CDR3 spans 14 residues. Germline CDR1 LNHNV, CDR2 YYDKDF (reference sequence). Trimming took off 5 bases at V and 1 base at J, with 12 bases between the two ends. The CDR3 DNA is TGTGCCACCAGCTCCATGGACAAGTCCTACGAGCAGTACTTC. Translating gives CATSSMDKSYEQYF.